The rows below give T cell receptor beta chains drawn from one sample of a study of PD-1 blockade in mismatch repair-deficient tumors. Only in-frame clones appear in the TCRdb table, and some are missing; sequencing was by immunoSEQ multiplex PCR. The sample holds some 17,000 clones, about 87% seen once. Sequencing was performed on PBMCs, taken 22 to 25 weeks after starting pembrolizumab. The origin of the receptors is an adult with mismatch repair-deficient cancer. Both conserved end residues are part of each CDR3. Fields, in order: D gene, clone size, V gene, J gene, CDR3 DNA, CDR3 protein. D genes are given only for firm matches. Where a row states a size, it is once, few, many or the class of an expanded clone; other rows omit it.

d_call: NA; clone_size: NA; v_call: TRBV5-6; j_call: TRBJ1-1; cdr3_nt: TGTGCCAGCAGCAACCGACAGTTTAACACTGAAGCTTTCTTT; cdr3_aa: CASSNRQFNTEAFF
d_call: TRBD2; clone_size: NA; v_call: TRBV4-1; j_call: TRBJ2-4; cdr3_nt: TGCGCCAGCAGCCCAGAGTCTAGCGGGAGCGCCTGGAACATTCAGTACTTC; cdr3_aa: CASSPESSGSAWNIQYF
d_call: TRBD2; clone_size: once; v_call: TRBV27; j_call: TRBJ2-3; cdr3_nt: TGTGCCAGCAGTTCCCCAAACCTAGCGGGAGGGCCATCAGATACGCAGTATTTT; cdr3_aa: CASSSPNLAGGPSDTQYF
d_call: NA; clone_size: NA; v_call: TRBV23-1; j_call: TRBJ1-1; cdr3_nt: TGCGCCAGCGGCCAGGGAAATGAAGCTTTCTTT; cdr3_aa: CASGQGNEAFF
d_call: NA; clone_size: NA; v_call: TRBV27; j_call: TRBJ2-7; cdr3_nt: TGTGCCAGCAGTCAAGGACTGAGAAGATCCGAGCAGTACTTC; cdr3_aa: CASSQGLRRSEQYF
d_call: TRBD2; clone_size: few; v_call: TRBV19; j_call: TRBJ2-7; cdr3_nt: TGTGCCAGTAGTACCCTAGCGGGAGGCTACGAGCAGTACTTC; cdr3_aa: CASSTLAGGYEQYF
d_call: NA; clone_size: NA; v_call: TRBV12-5; j_call: TRBJ1-5; cdr3_nt: TGTGCTAGTGGTCCCGAGCTCGGGAGGGTGGGCCAGCCCCAGCATTTT; cdr3_aa: CASGPELGRVGQPQHF
d_call: TRBD2; clone_size: NA; v_call: TRBV11-1; j_call: TRBJ2-2; cdr3_nt: TGTGCCAGCAGCTTAGGAGTCGCGACTAGCGGGAGGAACACCGGGGAGCTGTTTTTT; cdr3_aa: CASSLGVATSGRNTGELFF
d_call: NA; clone_size: NA; v_call: TRBV7-3; j_call: TRBJ1-1; cdr3_nt: TGTGCCAGCAGCTTCTACCCCGGGGACACTGAAGCTTTCTTT; cdr3_aa: CASSFYPGDTEAFF
d_call: TRBD2; clone_size: NA; v_call: TRBV27; j_call: TRBJ2-1; cdr3_nt: TGTGCCAGCACTAGACTAGCGGGCGTCAATGAGCAGTTCTTC; cdr3_aa: CASTRLAGVNEQFF
d_call: TRBD2; clone_size: NA; v_call: TRBV11-1; j_call: TRBJ2-1; cdr3_nt: TGTGCCAGCAGCTACACCGGGACTAGAGACAACAATGAGCAGTTCTTC; cdr3_aa: CASSYTGTRDNNEQFF
d_call: NA; clone_size: NA; v_call: TRBV6-4; j_call: TRBJ1-2; cdr3_nt: TGTGCCAGCAGTGCGGGCAGGGCCTATGGCTACACCTTC; cdr3_aa: CASSAGRAYGYTF
d_call: TRBD2; clone_size: NA; v_call: TRBV6-1; j_call: TRBJ2-3; cdr3_nt: TGTGCCAGCAGTGAAGAACTAGCGGGAGAAGGTGTGATAGATACGCAGTATTTT; cdr3_aa: CASSEELAGEGVIDTQYF
d_call: TRBD2; clone_size: NA; v_call: TRBV5-1; j_call: TRBJ2-1; cdr3_nt: TGCGCCAGCACCCGGGGGGGCAATGAGCAGTTCTTC; cdr3_aa: CASTRGGNEQFF
d_call: NA; clone_size: once; v_call: TRBV5-1; j_call: TRBJ2-1; cdr3_nt: TGCGCCAGCAGCTTGGTCGCAGGGAACTCCTACAATGAGCAGTTCTTC; cdr3_aa: CASSLVAGNSYNEQFF
d_call: TRBD2; clone_size: NA; v_call: TRBV28; j_call: TRBJ2-3; cdr3_nt: TGTGCCAGCAGCGGGGGGGGACTGCGCACAGATACGCAGTATTTT; cdr3_aa: CASSGGGLRTDTQYF
d_call: TRBD2; clone_size: NA; v_call: TRBV2; j_call: TRBJ2-1; cdr3_nt: TGTGCCAGCAGAAAGACTAGCGGGCCTTACAATGAGCAGTTCTTC; cdr3_aa: CASRKTSGPYNEQFF
d_call: NA; clone_size: NA; v_call: TRBV9; j_call: TRBJ1-6; cdr3_nt: TGTGCCAGCAGCGTAGGGCAGGTGGGGCTATATCCTTCACCCCTCCACTTT; cdr3_aa: CASSVGQVGLYPSPLHF
d_call: TRBD1; clone_size: NA; v_call: TRBV19; j_call: TRBJ1-5; cdr3_nt: TGTGCCACCAGCAGGACAGGGGTCATAGGTAGGGGCAATCAGCCCCAGCATTTT; cdr3_aa: CATSRTGVIGRGNQPQHF
d_call: TRBD1; clone_size: NA; v_call: TRBV2; j_call: TRBJ1-4; cdr3_nt: TGTGCCAGCAGGGAGACAGGGGGTTTTGGTGAAAAACTGTTTTTT; cdr3_aa: CASRETGGFGEKLFF
d_call: TRBD1; clone_size: NA; v_call: TRBV30; j_call: TRBJ1-5; cdr3_nt: TGTGCCTGGACCGGACAGGGAAATCAGCCCCAGCATTTT; cdr3_aa: CAWTGQGNQPQHF
d_call: TRBD2; clone_size: few; v_call: TRBV4-1; j_call: TRBJ2-5; cdr3_nt: TGCGCCAGCAGCCAAAGACCATCTAGCGGGAGAATGGGGGAGACCCAGTACTTC; cdr3_aa: CASSQRPSSGRMGETQYF
d_call: NA; clone_size: NA; v_call: TRBV28; j_call: TRBJ1-5; cdr3_nt: TGTGCCAGCAGGGCCAGCGAGTATAGCAATCAGCCCCAGCATTTT; cdr3_aa: CASRASEYSNQPQHF
d_call: TRBD1; clone_size: NA; v_call: TRBV12-5; j_call: TRBJ2-2; cdr3_nt: TGTGCTAGTGGCCTCAGGGGGCGCGACACCGGGGAGCTGTTTTTT; cdr3_aa: CASGLRGRDTGELFF
d_call: TRBD2; clone_size: NA; v_call: TRBV18; j_call: TRBJ2-7; cdr3_nt: TGTGCCAGCTCAGAGATAGCGGGAGGCTCCTACGAGCAGTACTTC; cdr3_aa: CASSEIAGGSYEQYF
d_call: NA; clone_size: NA; v_call: TRBV6-1; j_call: TRBJ2-4; cdr3_nt: TGTGCCAGCATCTCAGGGGCGGATGGCAAAAACATTCAGTACTTC; cdr3_aa: CASISGADGKNIQYF
d_call: NA; clone_size: NA; v_call: TRBV5-6; j_call: TRBJ2-1; cdr3_nt: TGTGCCAGCAGCTGTACCCGAACAGTATGTGAGCAGTTCTTC; cdr3_aa: CASSCTRTVCEQFF
d_call: NA; clone_size: NA; v_call: TRBV28; j_call: TRBJ1-2; cdr3_nt: TGTGCCAGCAGTCTCTACCTACAGGGTGGCTATGGCTACACCTTC; cdr3_aa: CASSLYLQGGYGYTF
d_call: TRBD1; clone_size: NA; v_call: TRBV28; j_call: TRBJ1-5; cdr3_nt: TGTGCCAGCACCACAGGGGGCGGCAATCAGCCCCAGCATTTT; cdr3_aa: CASTTGGGNQPQHF
d_call: NA; clone_size: once; v_call: TRBV7-7; j_call: TRBJ2-3; cdr3_nt: TGTGCTAGCAGCTTAGCCGGGACTAGCACAGATACGCAGTATTTT; cdr3_aa: CASSLAGTSTDTQYF
d_call: NA; clone_size: NA; v_call: TRBV29-1; j_call: TRBJ2-3; cdr3_nt: TGCAGCGTTGACGGCGCAGGGTTCACAGATACGCAGTATTTT; cdr3_aa: CSVDGAGFTDTQYF
d_call: TRBD1; clone_size: NA; v_call: TRBV9; j_call: TRBJ1-2; cdr3_nt: TGTGCCAGCACCGGGACAGGGCACTATGGCTACACCTTC; cdr3_aa: CASTGTGHYGYTF
d_call: TRBD2; clone_size: NA; v_call: TRBV7-3; j_call: TRBJ2-1; cdr3_nt: TGTGCCAGCAGCTTATTAGCGGGTAGCTCCTACAATGAGCAGTTCTTC; cdr3_aa: CASSLLAGSSYNEQFF
d_call: NA; clone_size: NA; v_call: TRBV11-3; j_call: TRBJ2-1; cdr3_nt: TGTGCCAGCACCCAAACAGCGGTGGGGTACAATGAGCAGTTCTTC; cdr3_aa: CASTQTAVGYNEQFF
d_call: TRBD1; clone_size: NA; v_call: TRBV2; j_call: TRBJ2-4; cdr3_nt: TGTGCCAGCAGGAGGGGGACAGCCCGGGCCAAAAACATTCAGTACTTC; cdr3_aa: CASRRGTARAKNIQYF
d_call: TRBD1; clone_size: NA; v_call: TRBV9; j_call: TRBJ1-3; cdr3_nt: TGTGCCAGCAGCGTAAGGACAGGGGGAGGAAACACCATATATTTT; cdr3_aa: CASSVRTGGGNTIYF
d_call: TRBD1; clone_size: few; v_call: TRBV11-2; j_call: TRBJ2-5; cdr3_nt: TGTGCCAGCAGCTTGAACAGGGGATCCAACCAAGAGACCCAGTACTTC; cdr3_aa: CASSLNRGSNQETQYF
d_call: NA; clone_size: NA; v_call: TRBV6-5; j_call: TRBJ2-3; cdr3_nt: TGTGCCAGCAGAAGGACTGGCCTAAGGGAAGATACGCAGTATTTT; cdr3_aa: CASRRTGLREDTQYF
d_call: NA; clone_size: few; v_call: TRBV30; j_call: TRBJ2-7; cdr3_nt: TGTGCCTGGAGTGTACGACAGACCCCCTACGAGCAGTACTTC; cdr3_aa: CAWSVRQTPYEQYF
d_call: NA; clone_size: NA; v_call: TRBV11-2; j_call: TRBJ1-1; cdr3_nt: TGTGCCAGCAGCTTAGATGCGAGCCAGAACACTGAAGCTTTCTTT; cdr3_aa: CASSLDASQNTEAFF
d_call: TRBD2; clone_size: NA; v_call: TRBV9; j_call: TRBJ2-5; cdr3_nt: TGTGCCAGCAGCCATTCCGGGACTAGCGGGATAGAGACCCAGTACTTC; cdr3_aa: CASSHSGTSGIETQYF
d_call: NA; clone_size: NA; v_call: TRBV6-4; j_call: TRBJ1-4; cdr3_nt: TGTGCCAGCAGTTCAGGGGCAGAGGAAAAACTGTTTTTT; cdr3_aa: CASSSGAEEKLFF
d_call: TRBD2; clone_size: NA; v_call: TRBV7-3; j_call: TRBJ2-7; cdr3_nt: TGTGCCAGCAGCTTCGGACTAGCGGGCTCCTACGAGCAGTACTTC; cdr3_aa: CASSFGLAGSYEQYF
d_call: NA; clone_size: NA; v_call: TRBV5-4; j_call: TRBJ2-1; cdr3_nt: TGTGCCAGCAGCTTTCATCAGGGCTCCTACAATGAGCAGTTCTTC; cdr3_aa: CASSFHQGSYNEQFF
d_call: NA; clone_size: NA; v_call: TRBV6-1; j_call: TRBJ2-7; cdr3_nt: TGTGCCAGCAGTGAAGTCCCTAGCGCCAGCTCCTACGAGCAGTACTTC; cdr3_aa: CASSEVPSASSYEQYF
d_call: TRBD1; clone_size: NA; v_call: TRBV6-5; j_call: TRBJ1-1; cdr3_nt: TGTGCCAGCGGTAAGGACAGGGGAGCTTTCTTT; cdr3_aa: CASGKDRGAFF
d_call: NA; clone_size: NA; v_call: TRBV5-4; j_call: TRBJ2-2; cdr3_nt: TGTGCCAGCAGCTTGGCCGGGACTCCGACCGGGGAGCTGTTTTTT; cdr3_aa: CASSLAGTPTGELFF
d_call: NA; clone_size: NA; v_call: TRBV6-5; j_call: TRBJ1-2; cdr3_nt: TGTGCCAGCAGTCCGACCGGGAGCCCATTGGATGGCTACACCTTC; cdr3_aa: CASSPTGSPLDGYTF
d_call: NA; clone_size: NA; v_call: TRBV15; j_call: TRBJ1-2; cdr3_nt: TGTGCCACCAGCCGAGGGGACTTTGGGGGCTACACCTTC; cdr3_aa: CATSRGDFGGYTF
d_call: NA; clone_size: NA; v_call: TRBV16; j_call: TRBJ1-1; cdr3_nt: TGTGCCAGCAGCCCCCGGAGGGCTGGGGGCACTGAAGCTTTCTTT; cdr3_aa: CASSPRRAGGTEAFF
d_call: NA; clone_size: NA; v_call: TRBV30; j_call: TRBJ2-1; cdr3_nt: TGTGCCTGCCTTAGTTCCTACAATGAGCAGTTCTTC; cdr3_aa: CACLSSYNEQFF
d_call: TRBD2; clone_size: NA; v_call: TRBV7-2; j_call: TRBJ2-3; cdr3_nt: TGTGCCAGCAGCTTAGCGCGGCTAGCGGGAAAGACCACGCAGTATTTT; cdr3_aa: CASSLARLAGKTTQYF
d_call: TRBD2; clone_size: once; v_call: TRBV9; j_call: TRBJ2-3; cdr3_nt: TGTGCCAGCAGCGTAGCTTTACTAGCGGATGATACGCAGTATTTT; cdr3_aa: CASSVALLADDTQYF
d_call: NA; clone_size: NA; v_call: TRBV5-1; j_call: TRBJ2-5; cdr3_nt: TGCGCCAGCAGATCTATGACAAATCGCCAAGAGACCCAGTACTTC; cdr3_aa: CASRSMTNRQETQYF
d_call: NA; clone_size: NA; v_call: TRBV6-6; j_call: TRBJ1-2; cdr3_nt: TGTGCCAGCAGTTTGACAGATTATGGCTACACCTTC; cdr3_aa: CASSLTDYGYTF
d_call: NA; clone_size: NA; v_call: TRBV6-5; j_call: TRBJ2-1; cdr3_nt: TGTGCCAGCACCCTAGATACATCGTACAATGAGCAGTTCTTC; cdr3_aa: CASTLDTSYNEQFF
d_call: TRBD1; clone_size: NA; v_call: TRBV30; j_call: TRBJ1-2; cdr3_nt: TGTGCCTGTACACAAAGGACAGGGCGGCGCTATGGCTACACCTTC; cdr3_aa: CACTQRTGRRYGYTF
d_call: NA; clone_size: NA; v_call: TRBV6-5; j_call: TRBJ2-4; cdr3_nt: TGTGCCAGCAGTTCAGGGGCGAAGAACATTCAGTACTTC; cdr3_aa: CASSSGAKNIQYF
d_call: NA; clone_size: NA; v_call: TRBV18; j_call: TRBJ1-5; cdr3_nt: TGTGCCAGCTCACCGCTCGACAGTGATCAGCCCCAGCATTTT; cdr3_aa: CASSPLDSDQPQHF
d_call: NA; clone_size: NA; v_call: TRBV2; j_call: TRBJ1-5; cdr3_nt: TGTGCCAGCAGTGAAAGTACAGGGAATCAGCCCCAGCATTTT; cdr3_aa: CASSESTGNQPQHF